This is a list of T cell receptor beta chains from one sample in a study of T cell changes during pregnancy in multiple sclerosis. Sequenced by immunoSEQ multiplex PCR; TCRdb stores in-frame clones only, minus some. The table includes some 99,000 clones, 92% detected once. The source material was peripheral blood, sampled after pregnancy. Receptor source: a female donor in good health, enrolled as a control in a pregnancy study. The conserved cysteine and the conserved F or W are not part of the CDR3 here.

V gene: TRBV28
J gene: TRBJ1-3
CDR3 protein: ASSLSPGRRSSGTIY

V gene: TRBV7-9
J gene: TRBJ1-3
CDR3 protein: ASSPRAGYPSGNTIY

V gene: TRBV19
J gene: TRBJ2-1
CDR3 protein: ASSGDGQNSYNEQF

V gene: TRBV6-5
J gene: TRBJ1-2
CDR3 protein: ASSPGRVIGYT

V gene: TRBV15
J gene: TRBJ2-5
CDR3 protein: ATSRLAGGWETQY

V gene: TRBV6-1
J gene: TRBJ1-1
CDR3 protein: ASSGRGEREAF

V gene: TRBV5-5
J gene: TRBJ1-1
CDR3 protein: ASSPAVNTEAF

V gene: TRBV28
J gene: TRBJ1-2
CDR3 protein: ASTYPGVYGYT

V gene: TRBV18
J gene: TRBJ2-7
CDR3 protein: ASSPPRTAYEQY

V gene: TRBV28
J gene: TRBJ1-1
CDR3 protein: ASRTGGAGMNTEAF

V gene: TRBV15
J gene: TRBJ1-2
CDR3 protein: ATGGGRGYGYT

V gene: TRBV7-2
J gene: TRBJ2-3
CDR3 protein: ASSFAAGATDTQY

V gene: TRBV7-9
J gene: TRBJ1-2
CDR3 protein: ASRRQGHGYT

V gene: TRBV5-6
J gene: TRBJ1-5
CDR3 protein: ASSLRAGGFSNQPQH

V gene: TRBV7-9
J gene: TRBJ2-7
CDR3 protein: ASSSRGKQY

V gene: TRBV19
J gene: TRBJ2-1
CDR3 protein: ASSIGAGVYNEQF

V gene: TRBV7-2
J gene: TRBJ2-1
CDR3 protein: ASSLGSGRVDNEQF

V gene: TRBV2
J gene: TRBJ2-1
CDR3 protein: ASSEPTGAL

V gene: TRBV5-1
J gene: TRBJ1-1
CDR3 protein: ASKEQGGTNTEAF

V gene: TRBV5-4
J gene: TRBJ2-5
CDR3 protein: ASSIEAGVVGETQY

V gene: TRBV7-3
J gene: TRBJ1-1
CDR3 protein: ASSPSGGRNTEAF

V gene: TRBV18
J gene: TRBJ1-2
CDR3 protein: ASSPPGQAWGYT

V gene: TRBV9
J gene: TRBJ2-1
CDR3 protein: ASSTTSGRVAYNEQF

V gene: TRBV7-8
J gene: TRBJ2-3
CDR3 protein: ASSPWSGGSTDTQY

V gene: TRBV15
J gene: TRBJ1-2
CDR3 protein: ATSPAGSGGYT

V gene: TRBV18
J gene: TRBJ2-5
CDR3 protein: ASMYGGEETQY

V gene: TRBV5-1
J gene: TRBJ2-1
CDR3 protein: ASSFLSGPPFNEQF

V gene: TRBV6-5
J gene: TRBJ1-5
CDR3 protein: ASSYTGGGQPQH

V gene: TRBV11-2
J gene: TRBJ1-6
CDR3 protein: ASSALFGYNSPLH

V gene: TRBV6-5
J gene: TRBJ1-2
CDR3 protein: ASRKLGQGVGYT

V gene: TRBV5-1
J gene: TRBJ1-1
CDR3 protein: ASSGTGAQMNTEAF

V gene: TRBV5-4
J gene: TRBJ2-3
CDR3 protein: ASSLEHPTDTQY

V gene: TRBV7-3
J gene: TRBJ2-1
CDR3 protein: ASSLLATARNEQF

V gene: TRBV19
J gene: TRBJ2-5
CDR3 protein: ASQKLDRTGRQETQY

V gene: TRBV5-4
J gene: TRBJ1-1
CDR3 protein: ASSFGIRGTEAF

V gene: TRBV9
J gene: TRBJ2-3
CDR3 protein: ASSDLRGTDTQY

V gene: TRBV6-1
J gene: TRBJ1-1
CDR3 protein: ASSDYRDNTEAF

V gene: TRBV10-3
J gene: TRBJ2-4
CDR3 protein: AIGGGQGDIQY

V gene: TRBV5-5
J gene: TRBJ2-3
CDR3 protein: ASRRQEVTDTQY

V gene: TRBV2
J gene: TRBJ2-3
CDR3 protein: ASSLRGGNYTQY

V gene: TRBV19
J gene: TRBJ2-3
CDR3 protein: ASSSGGFTDTQY

V gene: TRBV5-6
J gene: TRBJ2-1
CDR3 protein: ASSLGLAGFNEQF

V gene: TRBV7-8
J gene: TRBJ2-2
CDR3 protein: ASSTYRGPGDTGELF

V gene: TRBV14
J gene: TRBJ1-2
CDR3 protein: ASSPGGHGYT

V gene: TRBV27
J gene: TRBJ2-1
CDR3 protein: ASSPQNGHYNEQF

V gene: TRBV5-8
J gene: TRBJ1-5
CDR3 protein: ASSLGAGDGQPQH

V gene: TRBV7-9
J gene: TRBJ1-6
CDR3 protein: ASSLTGDSPLH

V gene: TRBV27
J gene: TRBJ2-1
CDR3 protein: ASSLLEREIGNEQF

V gene: TRBV6-5
J gene: TRBJ2-3
CDR3 protein: ASSRNIDTQY

V gene: TRBV5-1
J gene: TRBJ2-5
CDR3 protein: ASSFGQLQETQY

V gene: TRBV29-1
J gene: TRBJ1-1
CDR3 protein: SVYGVSTEAF

V gene: TRBV7-8
J gene: TRBJ2-7
CDR3 protein: ASSARGISYEQY